Listed below are T cell receptor beta chains from one sample, sequenced in a study of Graves' ophthalmopathy and Graves' hyperthyroidism. TCRdb analysed the multiplex PCR reads with MiXCR anew, one entry per CDR3 protein. The sample includes some 390,000 distinct CDR3 sequences, about a sixth of them seen just once. Sequenced sample: peripheral blood. These receptors were taken from a woman aged 18-30 years with Graves' ophthalmopathy. Each CDR3 is given with its conserved first and last residue. Each record gives: clone size, J gene, V gene, D gene, CDR3 protein, CDR3 DNA. The D gene is left open where the match is weak. Expanded clones get a size class; other rows say once, few or many, or leave the size out.

size: many
J: TRBJ2-2
V: TRBV7-2
D: NA
CDR3: CASSPQLDTGELFF
DNA: TGTGCCAGCAGCCCCCAGCTTGACACCGGGGAGCTGTTTTTT

size: NA
J: TRBJ2-2
V: TRBV6-1
D: NA
CDR3: CASSRDNGRGTGELFF
DNA: TGTGCCAGCAGTCGGGATAACGGGCGAGGGACCGGGGAGCTGTTTTTT

size: NA
J: TRBJ1-2
V: TRBV9
D: NA
CDR3: CASSVEGTDYGYTF
DNA: TGTGCCAGCAGCGTAGAAGGCACCGACTATGGCTACACCTTC

size: NA
J: TRBJ1-1
V: TRBV11-3
D: NA
CDR3: CASSHGGRGTEAFF
DNA: TGTGCCAGCAGCCACGGTGGGAGAGGAACTGAAGCTTTCTTT

size: NA
J: TRBJ2-5
V: TRBV6-1
D: NA
CDR3: CASIKRVAGIMKETQYF
DNA: TGTGCCAGCATAAAGAGGGTGGCAGGGATAATGAAAGAGACCCAGTACTTC

size: many
J: TRBJ2-4
V: TRBV28
D: NA
CDR3: CASSLAQTPGQELLNIQYF
DNA: TGTGCCAGCAGTTTGGCCCAGACCCCGGGACAAGAGCTCTTAAACATTCAGTACTTC

size: many
J: TRBJ2-2
V: TRBV11-2
D: TRBD2
CDR3: CASSPRTSGATGELFF
DNA: TGTGCCAGCAGCCCACGGACTAGCGGGGCCACCGGGGAGCTGTTTTTT

size: NA
J: TRBJ1-1
V: TRBV20-1
D: NA
CDR3: CSAREFTEAFF
DNA: TGCAGTGCTAGGGAATTCACTGAAGCTTTCTTT

size: many
J: TRBJ2-2
V: TRBV29-1
D: TRBD2
CDR3: CSVLAGGYTGELFF
DNA: TGCAGCGTTCTAGCGGGAGGGTACACCGGGGAGCTGTTTTTT

size: many
J: TRBJ1-6
V: TRBV30
D: NA
CDR3: CAWIARDNSPLHF
DNA: TGTGCCTGGATTGCAAGGGATAATTCACCCCTCCACTTT

size: many
J: TRBJ1-2
V: TRBV7-2
D: NA
CDR3: CASSPDSGRNYGYTF
DNA: TGTGCCAGCAGCCCGGATTCGGGCAGAAACTATGGCTACACCTTC

size: many
J: TRBJ2-7
V: TRBV11-3
D: TRBD1
CDR3: CASSFRTTRDRDYEQYF
DNA: TGTGCCAGCAGCTTCCGAACGACCCGGGACAGGGACTACGAGCAGTACTTC

size: many
J: TRBJ2-6
V: TRBV6-4
D: TRBD1
CDR3: CASRGIGSTGTGWGANVLTF
DNA: TGTGCCAGCAGGGGGATCGGATCAACCGGGACAGGGTGGGGGGCCAACGTCCTGACTTTC

size: NA
J: TRBJ2-5
V: TRBV6-2/TRBV6-3
D: NA
CDR3: CASSSYLGETQYF
DNA: TGTGCCAGCAGTTCCTACCTGGGGGAGACCCAGTACTTC

size: many
J: TRBJ1-1
V: TRBV2
D: TRBD1
CDR3: CASSVSDRGTEAFF
DNA: TGTGCCAGCAGTGTATCGGACAGGGGGACTGAAGCTTTCTTT

size: NA
J: TRBJ2-7
V: TRBV24-1
D: TRBD2
CDR3: CATSDGTSDTYEQYF
DNA: TGTGCCACCAGTGATGGGACTAGCGATACCTACGAGCAGTACTTC

size: many
J: TRBJ2-7
V: TRBV28
D: NA
CDR3: CASYTRHEQYF
DNA: TGTGCCAGCTATACTAGGCACGAGCAGTACTTC

size: many
J: TRBJ2-7
V: TRBV5-1
D: TRBD2
CDR3: CASSRAGEASYEQYF
DNA: TGCGCCAGCAGTCGAGCGGGAGAAGCTTCCTACGAGCAGTACTTC

size: many
J: TRBJ1-1
V: TRBV30
D: NA
CDR3: CAWCTGAGTEAFF
DNA: TGTGCCTGGTGTACAGGTGCGGGCACTGAAGCTTTCTTT

size: many
J: TRBJ1-1
V: TRBV11-1
D: NA
CDR3: CASSPHLSLGYVDTEAFF
DNA: TGTGCCAGCAGCCCCCACCTATCACTAGGGTATGTGGACACTGAAGCTTTCTTT

size: many
J: TRBJ2-7
V: TRBV6-2/TRBV6-3
D: TRBD2
CDR3: CASTRSGSGYEQYF
DNA: TGTGCCAGCACCAGAAGCGGGAGCGGCTACGAGCAGTACTTC

size: few
J: TRBJ1-5
V: TRBV4-1
D: NA
CDR3: CASSHFMIRRGGDSYSNQPQHF
DNA: TGCGCCAGCAGCCATTTTATGATTCGGCGGGGAGGTGACTCCTATAGCAATCAGCCCCAGCATTTT

size: many
J: TRBJ2-7
V: TRBV5-1
D: TRBD2
CDR3: CASSLYLREGQTYEQYF
DNA: TGCGCCAGCAGCTTGTACCTTCGGGAGGGCCAGACCTACGAGCAGTACTTC

size: many
J: TRBJ1-5
V: TRBV6-1
D: NA
CDR3: CTRYDPQHF
DNA: TGTACCAGATACGACCCCCAGCATTTT

size: many
J: TRBJ1-2
V: TRBV6-5
D: TRBD1
CDR3: CASSSSGQIDGYTF
DNA: TGTGCCAGCAGTTCGTCGGGACAGATAGATGGCTACACCTTC

size: NA
J: TRBJ2-7
V: TRBV9
D: NA
CDR3: CASSIGPFYEQYF
DNA: TGTGCCAGCAGCATAGGTCCCTTCTACGAGCAGTACTTC

size: many
J: TRBJ1-2
V: TRBV28
D: NA
CDR3: CATGPGTTLLYGYTF
DNA: TGTGCCACGGGGCCCGGGACAACCCTGCTCTATGGCTACACCTTC

size: many
J: TRBJ1-1
V: TRBV2
D: NA
CDR3: CASRGGVTEAFF
DNA: TGTGCCAGCAGGGGGGGGGTAACTGAAGCTTTCTTT

size: many
J: TRBJ1-1
V: TRBV15
D: NA
CDR3: CATSRDSVRGTEAFF
DNA: TGTGCCACCAGCAGAGATTCTGTCCGGGGAACTGAAGCTTTCTTT

size: many
J: TRBJ1-1
V: TRBV25-1
D: NA
CDR3: CASSESRGGTEAFF
DNA: TGTGCCAGCAGTGAATCTAGGGGCGGTACTGAAGCTTTCTTT

size: many
J: TRBJ2-2
V: TRBV20-1
D: TRBD1
CDR3: CSARHPHRGGTGELFF
DNA: TGCAGTGCTAGACACCCCCACAGGGGTGGCACCGGGGAGCTGTTTTTT

size: many
J: TRBJ1-1
V: TRBV28
D: NA
CDR3: CASRGAMVSITEAFF
DNA: TGTGCCAGCAGGGGGGCAATGGTCTCAATAACTGAAGCTTTCTTT

size: many
J: TRBJ2-7
V: TRBV7-2
D: TRBD2
CDR3: CASSFERGGEQYF
DNA: TGTGCCAGCAGCTTCGAGCGGGGGGGCGAGCAGTACTTC

size: NA
J: TRBJ1-2
V: TRBV6-2/TRBV6-3
D: TRBD1
CDR3: CASSFSYRGNYGYTF
DNA: TGTGCCAGCAGTTTTTCGTACAGGGGTAATTATGGCTACACCTTC

size: NA
J: TRBJ1-5
V: TRBV3-1
D: NA
CDR3: CASSQGELRQPQHF
DNA: TGTGCCAGCAGCCAGGGGGAGTTGAGGCAGCCCCAGCATTTT

size: many
J: TRBJ1-6
V: TRBV9
D: NA
CDR3: CASSPREGNNSPLHF
DNA: TGTGCCAGCAGCCCCCGGGAGGGGAATAATTCACCCCTCCACTTT

size: many
J: TRBJ1-5
V: TRBV30
D: NA
CDR3: CAWSPSNQPQHF
DNA: TGTGCCTGGAGTCCATCCAATCAGCCCCAGCATTTT

size: many
J: TRBJ2-7
V: TRBV20-1
D: NA
CDR3: CSARGQHEQYF
DNA: TGCAGTGCTAGAGGACAACACGAGCAGTACTTC

size: NA
J: TRBJ2-7
V: TRBV28
D: TRBD1
CDR3: CASSVGGDRGYEQYF
DNA: TGTGCCAGCAGTGTTGGGGGGGACAGGGGTTACGAGCAGTACTTC